Listed below are T cell receptor beta chains from one sample, sequenced in a study of blood T cell repertoires in COVID-19. Method: immunoSEQ multiplex PCR; TCRdb's copy keeps in-frame clones and lacks some. The sample includes tens of thousands of clones, 80% to 90% of them seen just once. The specimen was peripheral blood. These receptors originate from a human donor in a cohort sampled during active COVID-19. Each CDR3 is given with its conserved first and last residue. Each record gives: clone size, D gene, V gene, J gene, CDR3 length, CDR3 protein, CDR3 DNA. A D gene is named only where the DNA matches it firmly. Rows may omit the clone size; those that give it use once, few, many or a size class.

.	.	TRBV2	TRBJ1-5	15	CASSEGRASNQPQHF	TGTGCCAGCAGTGAAGGCAGGGCTAGCAATCAGCCCCAGCATTTT
.	TRBD2	TRBV7-3	TRBJ2-1	16	CASSPPGLAGSHEQFF	TGTGCCAGCAGCCCCCCGGGACTAGCGGGAAGCCATGAGCAGTTCTTC
.	TRBD1	TRBV7-2	TRBJ1-4	15	CASSSNRGPNEKLFF	TGTGCCAGCAGCTCGAACAGGGGGCCGAATGAAAAACTGTTTTTT
.	.	TRBV7-3	TRBJ2-7	15	CASSLRAGVPHEQYF	TGTGCCAGCAGCTTAAGGGCCGGGGTCCCCCACGAGCAGTACTTC
.	.	TRBV29-1	TRBJ2-1	16	CSVEGLGVGSYNEQFF	TGCAGCGTTGAAGGACTAGGCGTTGGCTCCTACAATGAGCAGTTCTTC
.	.	TRBV7-3	TRBJ1-2	14	CASSSGAGSYGYTF	TGTGCCAGCAGCTCAGGGGCGGGTAGCTATGGCTACACCTTC
many	.	TRBV19	TRBJ2-1	13	CASISGSYNEQFF	TGTGCCAGTATCAGCGGCTCCTACAATGAGCAGTTCTTC
.	.	TRBV6-2/TRBV6-3	TRBJ2-7	12	CASSYRGYEQYF	TGTGCCAGCAGTTACAGGGGCTACGAGCAGTACTTC
.	TRBD2	TRBV5-1	TRBJ2-1	16	CASSPLSGGAWNEQFF	TGCGCCAGCAGCCCCTTGAGCGGGGGGGCTTGGAATGAGCAGTTCTTC
.	.	TRBV18	TRBJ1-2	11	CASSVDRGYTF	TGTGCCAGCTCAGTCGACAGGGGCTACACCTTC